Below, 2 T cell receptor beta chains from the same sample are listed, as sequenced in a study of CD8 T cells in Susac syndrome. An amount of RNA that ranged from about 0.45 to 1 ug was reverse transcribed with random hexamers. TCRdb independently ran MiXCR on the immunoSEQ multiplex PCR reads; one entry per CDR3 protein. The sample has about 150,000 distinct CDR3 sequences, about 96% seen once. The sample comprised CD4+ T cells from PBMCs. The receptors here all came from a human donor with Susac syndrome.

The chain joins TRBV20-1 to TRBJ1-5; maybe TRBD1 (6 bases). The V gene's germline CDR1 is DFQATT and CDR2 SNEGSKA (reference sequence). The V and J ends lost 8 bases and 5 bases respectively, with 19 bases between them. The CDR3 is made up of 14 amino acids. CDR3 protein: CSTSRGVGDQPQHF. For the CDR3, the DNA is TGCAGTACCTCTAGGGGGGTGGGCGATCAGCCCCAGCATTTT.

Here the CDR3 DNA reads TGCGCCAGCAGCTTGGGCTCCCCGGGACAGGGGCCACCCCTCCACTTT. This gives the protein CASSLGSPGQGPPLHF. The chain links TRBV5-1 to TRBJ1-6, with TRBD1 matching 10 bases. Germline CDR1 and CDR2: SGHRS and YFSETQ. V shed 0 bases and J 11 bases; nucleotides not matched to a gene: 8. This CDR3 region has 16 residues.